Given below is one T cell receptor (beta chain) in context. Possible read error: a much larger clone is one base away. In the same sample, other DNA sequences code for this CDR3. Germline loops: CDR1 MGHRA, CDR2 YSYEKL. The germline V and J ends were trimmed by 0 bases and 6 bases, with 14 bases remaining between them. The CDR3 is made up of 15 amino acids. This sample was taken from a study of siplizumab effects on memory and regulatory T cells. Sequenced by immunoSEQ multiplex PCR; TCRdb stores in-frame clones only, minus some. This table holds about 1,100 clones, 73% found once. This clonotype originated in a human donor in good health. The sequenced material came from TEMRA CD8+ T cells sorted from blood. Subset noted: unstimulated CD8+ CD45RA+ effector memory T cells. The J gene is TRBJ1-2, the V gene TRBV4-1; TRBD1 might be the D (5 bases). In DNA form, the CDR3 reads TGCGCCAGCAGCCAAGATCTCGGGGGTTTCAATGGCTACACCTTC. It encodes CASSQDLGGFNGYTF.